This T cell receptor (beta chain) derives from a study of naive and memory T cell subsets. This clonotype was picked up a small number of times. From germline, CDR1 is SEHNR and CDR2 FQNEAQ (reference sequence). J was trimmed by 5 bases and V by 2 bases; bases with no gene match: 4. This CDR3 contains 14 residues. Two oligonucleotides, mixed equimolar, formed the beta constant-region primer covering TRBC1 and TRBC2. TCRdb called the UMI-ligation and nested PCR reads again in MiXCR, with one record for every CDR3 protein. This sample has roughly 91,000 distinct CDR3 sequences, with about 12% found just once.

The V call is TRBV7-9, the J call TRBJ2-5; 8 bases fit TRBD2. The sequence derives from a human donor in good health. The sequencing sample was made of central memory CD4+ T cells from blood. The CDR3 bases are TGTGCCAGCAGCTTAATCGCGGGAGGCGAGACCCAGTACTTC. It specifies CASSLIAGGETQYF.